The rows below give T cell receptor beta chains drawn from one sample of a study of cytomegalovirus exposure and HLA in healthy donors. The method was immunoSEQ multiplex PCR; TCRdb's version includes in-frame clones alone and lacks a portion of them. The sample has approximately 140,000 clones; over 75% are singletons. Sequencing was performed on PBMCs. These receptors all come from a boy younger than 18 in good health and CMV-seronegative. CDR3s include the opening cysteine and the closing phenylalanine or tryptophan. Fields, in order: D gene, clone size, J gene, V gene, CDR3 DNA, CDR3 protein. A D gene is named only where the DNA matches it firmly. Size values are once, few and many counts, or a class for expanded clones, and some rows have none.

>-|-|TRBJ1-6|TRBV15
TGTGCCACCAGCAGAGCCTTTGGACTGGCTAATTCACCCCTCCACTTT
CATSRAFGLANSPLHF
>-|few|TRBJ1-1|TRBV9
TGTGCCAGCAGCCCCTCGGGACATTCGAACACTGAAGCTTTCTTT
CASSPSGHSNTEAFF
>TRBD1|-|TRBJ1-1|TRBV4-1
TGCGCCAGCAGCCTCAGACAGGGAAGGGTTGCAAACACTGAAGCTTTCTTT
CASSLRQGRVANTEAFF
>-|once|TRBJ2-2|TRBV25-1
TGTGCCAGCAGTGATCAGAAATTTAACACCGGGGAGCTGTTTTTT
CASSDQKFNTGELFF
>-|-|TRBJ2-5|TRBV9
TGTGCCAGCAGCTCACGAACCGGGAGACAAGAGACCCAGTACTTC
CASSSRTGRQETQYF
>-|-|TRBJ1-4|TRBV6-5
TGTGCCAGCAGTTGGTCGCATTTGCAGGGTGAAAAACTGTTTTTT
CASSWSHLQGEKLFF
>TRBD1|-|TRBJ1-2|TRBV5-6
TGTGCCAGCAGCTTGGGCGGAGGACAGGGCCCTGGCTACACCTTC
CASSLGGGQGPGYTF
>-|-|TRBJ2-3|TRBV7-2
TGTGCCAGCAGCTTAAGGGGACTGAGCACAGATACGCAGTATTTT
CASSLRGLSTDTQYF
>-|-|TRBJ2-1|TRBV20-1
TGCAGTGCCCCGTACAATGAGCAGTTCTTC
CSAPYNEQFF
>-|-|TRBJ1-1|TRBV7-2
TGTGCCAGCAGCTTAGCGGGGGGGGGAACTGAAGCTTTCTTT
CASSLAGGGTEAFF
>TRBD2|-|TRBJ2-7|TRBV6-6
TGTGCCAGCAGCCACGGGGGGACCGAGACCCTAAACGAGCAGTACTTC
CASSHGGTETLNEQYF
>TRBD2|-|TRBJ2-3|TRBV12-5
TGTGCTAGTGGTTTGGGGACTAGCGGGGGAGATACGCAGTATTTT
CASGLGTSGGDTQYF
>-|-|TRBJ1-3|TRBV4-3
TGCGCCAGCAGCCAAGAGACTGGTAGGCGTGGAAACACCATATATTTT
CASSQETGRRGNTIYF
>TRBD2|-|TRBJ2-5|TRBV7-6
TGTGCCAGCAGCTTAGGCGGGGGGAAAGAGACCCAGTACTTC
CASSLGGGKETQYF
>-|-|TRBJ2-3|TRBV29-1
TGCAGCGTGCTATACACAGATACGCAGTATTTT
CSVLYTDTQYF
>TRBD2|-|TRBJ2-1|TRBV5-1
TGCGCCAGCAGCTTCACTAGCGAATACAATGAGCAGTTCTTC
CASSFTSEYNEQFF
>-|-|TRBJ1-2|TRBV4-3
TGCGCCAGCAGCCAAGATCAACACAGCGAGGACTATGGCTACCCCTTC
CASSQDQHSEDYGYPF
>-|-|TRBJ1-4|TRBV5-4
TGTGCCAGCAGCTTGACAACAACTAATGAAAAACTGTTTTTT
CASSLTTTNEKLFF
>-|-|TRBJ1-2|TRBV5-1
TGCGCCAGCAGCTTGACACAGGGTGGCTATGGCTACACCTTC
CASSLTQGGYGYTF
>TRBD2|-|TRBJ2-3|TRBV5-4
TGTGCCAGCAGGCGAGAACCGGGACTAGCGGGAGCAGATACGCAGTATTTT
CASRREPGLAGADTQYF
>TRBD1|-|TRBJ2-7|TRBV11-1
TGTGCCAGCAGCCCCACATCGGACAGGGGGCCATACGAGCAGTACTTC
CASSPTSDRGPYEQYF
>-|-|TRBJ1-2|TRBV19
TGTGCCAGTAGTATAGATTCAGGGCGCTCTAACTATGGCTACACCTTC
CASSIDSGRSNYGYTF
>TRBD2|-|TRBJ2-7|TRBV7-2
TGTGCCAGCAGCTCAGGGACTAGGAATGGGGCCTACGAGCAGTACTTC
CASSSGTRNGAYEQYF
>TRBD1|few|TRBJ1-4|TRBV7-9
TGTGCCAGCAGCGGACAGGGGTGGAATGAAAAACTGTTTTTT
CASSGQGWNEKLFF
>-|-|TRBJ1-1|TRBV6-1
TGTGCCAGCAGTGACCTGTACCGAGTTGATAATTATCCTTTCTTT
CASSDLYRVDNYPFF
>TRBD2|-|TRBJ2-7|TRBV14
TGTGCCAGCAGCCAATCCCCTAGCGGCTCCTACGAGCAGTACTTC
CASSQSPSGSYEQYF
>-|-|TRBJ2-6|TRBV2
TGTGCCAGCAGTGAAGAAGTCAACTTTGCAGGCCCTGGGGCCAACGTCCTGACTTTC
CASSEEVNFAGPGANVLTF
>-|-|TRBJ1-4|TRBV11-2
TGTGCCAGCAGCTTACCCCTTAATGAAAAACTGTTTTTT
CASSLPLNEKLFF
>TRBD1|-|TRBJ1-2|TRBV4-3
TGCGCCAGCAGCCAAGGGACAGGGGCACCCTATGGCTACACCTTC
CASSQGTGAPYGYTF
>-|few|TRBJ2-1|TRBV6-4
TGTGCCAGCAGTGGCGGAGGGGACTACAATGAGCAGTTCTTC
CASSGGGDYNEQFF
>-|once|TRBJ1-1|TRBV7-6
TGTGCCAGCTTTCCTTACTGGGGGGGCTCGGCGGACACTGAAGCTTTCTTT
CASFPYWGGSADTEAFF